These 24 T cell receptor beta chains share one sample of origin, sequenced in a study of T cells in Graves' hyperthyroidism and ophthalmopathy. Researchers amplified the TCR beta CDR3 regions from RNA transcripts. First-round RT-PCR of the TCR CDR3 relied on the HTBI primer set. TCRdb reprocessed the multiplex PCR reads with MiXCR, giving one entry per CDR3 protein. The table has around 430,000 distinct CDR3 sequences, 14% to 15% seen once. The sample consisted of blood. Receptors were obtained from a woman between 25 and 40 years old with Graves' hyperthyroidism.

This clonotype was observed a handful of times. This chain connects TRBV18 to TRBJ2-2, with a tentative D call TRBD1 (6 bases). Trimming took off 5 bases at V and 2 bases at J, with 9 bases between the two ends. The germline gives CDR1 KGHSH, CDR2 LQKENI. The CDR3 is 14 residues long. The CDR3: CASSGDTNTGELFF. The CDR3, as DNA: TGTGCCAGCTCAGGGGACACCAACACCGGGGAGCTGTTTTTT.

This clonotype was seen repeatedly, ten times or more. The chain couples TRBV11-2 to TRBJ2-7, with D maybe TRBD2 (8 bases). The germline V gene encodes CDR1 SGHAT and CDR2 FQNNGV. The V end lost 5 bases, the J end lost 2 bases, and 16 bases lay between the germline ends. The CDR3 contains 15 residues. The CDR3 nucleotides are TGTGCCAGCAGCCCAGGGGGTAGCGGGGCCTACGAGCAGTACTTC. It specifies CASSPGGSGAYEQYF.

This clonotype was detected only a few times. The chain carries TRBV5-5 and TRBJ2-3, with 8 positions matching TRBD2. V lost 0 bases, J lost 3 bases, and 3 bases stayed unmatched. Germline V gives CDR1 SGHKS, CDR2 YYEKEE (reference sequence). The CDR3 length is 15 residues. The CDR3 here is CASSLAAGVTDTQYF. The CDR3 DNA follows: TGTGCCAGCAGCTTGGCAGCGGGAGTGACAGATACGCAGTATTTT.

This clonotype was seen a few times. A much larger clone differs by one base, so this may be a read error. Here the CDR3 reads CASSRGGTTDTQYF. The CDR3 DNA reads TGTGCCAGCAGCCGGGGGGGGACCACAGATACGCAGTATTTT. The genes are TRBV12-3 or TRBV12-4 and TRBJ2-3; 8 positions agree with TRBD2. This CDR3 is 14 amino acids long. V trimming: 6 bases; J trimming: 2 bases; junction bases outside the gene matches: 4.

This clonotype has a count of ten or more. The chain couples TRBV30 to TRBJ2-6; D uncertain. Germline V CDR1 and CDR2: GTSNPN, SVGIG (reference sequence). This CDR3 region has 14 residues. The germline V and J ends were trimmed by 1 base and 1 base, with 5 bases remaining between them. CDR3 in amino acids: CAWSAVSGANVLTF. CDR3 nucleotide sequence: TGTGCCTGGAGTGCGGTTTCTGGGGCCAACGTCCTGACTTTC.

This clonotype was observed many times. CDR3 DNA: TGTGCCAGCAGTGAAGAGGCTAGCGAACAGTACTTC. The encoded protein is CASSEEASEQYF. J is TRBJ2-7 and V is TRBV2; D is perhaps TRBD2 (6 bases). Trimming removed 1 base from V and 10 bases from J, with 11 bases in between. The CDR3 covers 12 residues. CDR1 is SNHLY and CDR2 is FYNNEI in the germline V gene.

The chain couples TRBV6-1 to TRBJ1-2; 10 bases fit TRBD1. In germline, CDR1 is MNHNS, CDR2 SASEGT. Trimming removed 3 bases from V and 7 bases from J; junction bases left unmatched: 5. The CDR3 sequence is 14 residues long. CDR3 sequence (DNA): TGTGCCAGCAGTGATGACAGGGGGCTAGGTGGCTACACCTTC. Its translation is CASSDDRGLGGYTF.

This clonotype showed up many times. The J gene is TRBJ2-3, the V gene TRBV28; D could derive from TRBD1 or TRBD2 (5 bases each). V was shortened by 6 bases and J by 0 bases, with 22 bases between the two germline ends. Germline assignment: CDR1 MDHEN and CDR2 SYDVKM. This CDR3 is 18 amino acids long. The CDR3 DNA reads TGTGCCAGCAGCCCCGGTGGGGGATTCACCCTAAGCACAGATACGCAGTATTTT. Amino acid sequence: CASSPGGGFTLSTDTQYF.

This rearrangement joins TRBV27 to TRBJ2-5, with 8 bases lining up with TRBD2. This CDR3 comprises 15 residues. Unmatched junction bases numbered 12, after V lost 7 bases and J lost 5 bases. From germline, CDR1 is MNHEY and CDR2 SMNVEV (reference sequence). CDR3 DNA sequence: TGTGCCAGCAAAGGTAGCGGGATAAATAGGGAGACCCAGTACTTC. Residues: CASKGSGINRETQYF.

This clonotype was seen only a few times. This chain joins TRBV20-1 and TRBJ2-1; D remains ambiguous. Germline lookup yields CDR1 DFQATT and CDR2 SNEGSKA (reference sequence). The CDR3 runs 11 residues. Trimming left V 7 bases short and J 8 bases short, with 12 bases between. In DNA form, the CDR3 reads TGCAGTGTTGGAGTCAGTGATGAGCAGTTCTTC. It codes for CSVGVSDEQFF.

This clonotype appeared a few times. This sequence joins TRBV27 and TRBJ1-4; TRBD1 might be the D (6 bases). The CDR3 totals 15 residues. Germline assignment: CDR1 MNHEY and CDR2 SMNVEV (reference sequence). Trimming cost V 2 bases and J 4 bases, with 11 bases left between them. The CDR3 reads CASSLGGHLNEKLFF. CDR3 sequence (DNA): TGTGCCAGCAGTTTAGGGGGACACCTTAATGAAAAACTGTTTTTT. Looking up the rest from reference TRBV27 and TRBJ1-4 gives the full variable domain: EAQVTQNPRYLITVTGKKLTVTCSQNMNHEYMSWYRQDPGLGLRQIYYSMNVEVTDKGDVPEGYKVSRKEKRNFPLILESPSPNQTSLYFCASSLGGHLNEKLFFGSGTQLSVL.

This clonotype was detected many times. CDR3 loop: CSASTGVRVGYTF. CDR3 DNA sequence: TGCAGTGCTTCCACAGGGGTCCGCGTGGGCTACACCTTC. This sequence joins TRBV20-1 and TRBJ1-2, with 7 nucleotides matching TRBD1. Germline V gene sequence: CDR1 DFQATT, CDR2 SNEGSKA (reference sequence). Trimming cost V 5 bases and J 8 bases; bases outside gene matches: 11. The CDR3 consists of 13 residues.

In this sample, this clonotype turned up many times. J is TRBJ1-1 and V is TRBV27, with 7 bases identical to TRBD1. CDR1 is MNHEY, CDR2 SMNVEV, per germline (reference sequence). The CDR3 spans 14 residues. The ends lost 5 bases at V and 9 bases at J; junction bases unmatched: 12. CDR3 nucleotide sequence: TGTGCCAGCAGTAAGGACAGGAGGGAGTTGAAAGCTTTCTTT. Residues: CASSKDRRELKAFF.

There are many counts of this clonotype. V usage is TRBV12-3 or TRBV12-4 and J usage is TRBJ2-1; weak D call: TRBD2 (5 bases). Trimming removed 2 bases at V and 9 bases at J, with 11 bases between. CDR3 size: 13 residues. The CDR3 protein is CASSLNLAGEQFF. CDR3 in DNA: TGTGCCAGCAGTTTAAATCTAGCCGGTGAGCAGTTCTTC.

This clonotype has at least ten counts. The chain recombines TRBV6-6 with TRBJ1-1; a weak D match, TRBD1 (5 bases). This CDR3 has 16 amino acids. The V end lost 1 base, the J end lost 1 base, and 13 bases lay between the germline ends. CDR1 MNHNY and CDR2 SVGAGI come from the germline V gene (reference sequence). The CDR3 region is CASSYFLGETNTEAFF. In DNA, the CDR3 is TGTGCCAGCAGTTACTTTCTGGGGGAGACGAACACTGAAGCTTTCTTT.

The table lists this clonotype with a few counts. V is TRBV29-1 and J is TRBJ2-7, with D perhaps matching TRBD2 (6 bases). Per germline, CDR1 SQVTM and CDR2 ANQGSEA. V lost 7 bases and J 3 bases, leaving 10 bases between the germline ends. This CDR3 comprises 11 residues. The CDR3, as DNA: TGCAGCGGGCAGGAGGGCTACGAGCAGTACTTC. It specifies CSGQEGYEQYF.

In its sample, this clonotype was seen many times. The CDR3 is CAISESPLAGVRTDTQYF. The CDR3 DNA is TGTGCCATCAGTGAGTCCCCCCTAGCGGGAGTTCGCACAGATACGCAGTATTTT. The chain employs TRBV10-3 and TRBJ2-3, with TRBD2 matching 10 bases. Germline V gene sequence: CDR1 ENHRY, CDR2 SYGVKD. The CDR3 runs 18 residues. Trimming cost V 0 bases and J 1 base; bases outside gene matches: 7.

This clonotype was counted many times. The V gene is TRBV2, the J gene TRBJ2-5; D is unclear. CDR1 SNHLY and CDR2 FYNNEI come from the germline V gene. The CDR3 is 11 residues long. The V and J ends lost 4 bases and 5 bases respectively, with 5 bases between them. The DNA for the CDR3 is TGTGCCAGCAGTGCATGGGAGACCCAGTACTTC. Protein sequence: CASSAWETQYF.

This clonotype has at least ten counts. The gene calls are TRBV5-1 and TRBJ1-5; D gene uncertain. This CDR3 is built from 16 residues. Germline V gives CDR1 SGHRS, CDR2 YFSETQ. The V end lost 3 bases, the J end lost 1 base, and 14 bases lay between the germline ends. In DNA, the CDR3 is TGCGCCAGCAGCTCCCACAGTTTATTCAGCAATCAGCCCCAGCATTTT. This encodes CASSSHSLFSNQPQHF.

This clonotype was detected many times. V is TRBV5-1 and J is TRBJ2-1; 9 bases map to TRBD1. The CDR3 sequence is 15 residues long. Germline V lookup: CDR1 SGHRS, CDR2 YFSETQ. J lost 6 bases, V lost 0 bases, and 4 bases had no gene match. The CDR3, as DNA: TGCGCCAGCAGCTTGGATGGGACAGGGACCAATGAGCAGTTCTTC. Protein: CASSLDGTGTNEQFF.

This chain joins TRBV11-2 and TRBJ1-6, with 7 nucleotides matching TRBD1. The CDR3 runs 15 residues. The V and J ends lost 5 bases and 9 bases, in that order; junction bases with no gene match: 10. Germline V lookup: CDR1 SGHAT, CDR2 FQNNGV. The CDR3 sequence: CASSTTGSLRSPLHF. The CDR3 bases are TGTGCCAGCAGCACGACAGGGAGCTTACGTTCACCCCTCCACTTT. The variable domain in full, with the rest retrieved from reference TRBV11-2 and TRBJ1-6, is EAGVAQSPRYKIIEKRQSVAFWCNPISGHATLYWYQQILGQGPKLLIQFQNNGVVDDSQLPKDRFSAERLKGVDSTLKIQPAKLEDSAVYLCASSTTGSLRSPLHFGNGTRLTVT.

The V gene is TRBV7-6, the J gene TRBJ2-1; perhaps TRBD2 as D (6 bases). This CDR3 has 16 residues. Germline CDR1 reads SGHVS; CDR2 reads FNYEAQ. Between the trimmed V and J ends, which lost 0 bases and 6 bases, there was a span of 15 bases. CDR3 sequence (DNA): TGTGCCAGCAGCTTAGCGCGCGGGACCAACCCCAATGAGCAGTTCTTC. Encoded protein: CASSLARGTNPNEQFF. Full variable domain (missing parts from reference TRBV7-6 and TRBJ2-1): GAGVSQSPRYKVTKRGQDVALRCDPISGHVSLYWYRQALGQGPEFLTYFNYEAQQDKSGLPNDRFSAERPEGSISTLTIQRTEQRDSAMYRCASSLARGTNPNEQFFGPGTRLTVL.

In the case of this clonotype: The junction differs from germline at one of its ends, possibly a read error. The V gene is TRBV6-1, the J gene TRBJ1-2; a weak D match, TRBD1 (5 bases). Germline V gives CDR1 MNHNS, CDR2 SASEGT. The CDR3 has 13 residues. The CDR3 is CASSDQDNYDYTF. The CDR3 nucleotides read TGTGCCAGCAGTGACCAGGACAACTATGACTACACCTTC.

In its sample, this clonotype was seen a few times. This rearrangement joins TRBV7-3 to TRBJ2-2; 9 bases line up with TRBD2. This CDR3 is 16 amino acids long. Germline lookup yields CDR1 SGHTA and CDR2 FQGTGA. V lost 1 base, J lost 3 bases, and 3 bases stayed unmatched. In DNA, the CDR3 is TGTGCCAGCAGCTTAAATGCGGGAGGGGACACCGGGGAGCTGTTTTTT. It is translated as CASSLNAGGDTGELFF.